The clone carrying this T cell receptor (beta chain) has only a few counts. Combining a sample-barcoded 5' primer with a J-beta primer mix, a second PCR ran for about 7 to 12 cycles. TCRdb ran MiXCR on the 5' RACE reads and lists one entry per CDR3 protein. This table has 1.5 million to 2 million distinct CDR3 sequences, roughly 28% appearing once. These data belong to a study of blood T cells in healthy people across ages. CDR3 length: 14 amino acids. Germline V gives CDR1 WSHSY, CDR2 SAAADI. Trimming removed 11 bases from V and 14 bases from J, with 29 bases in between. The sequenced sample was blood. The gene calls are TRBV10-2 and TRBJ2-3, with D possibly matching TRBD2 (6 bases). This sequence originates from a woman in her 30s in good health. The CDR3 is CAAGPPTLSTPLYF. The CDR3 coding sequence is TGCGCCGCGGGGCCTCCAACCCTATCTACGCCGCTGTATTTT.